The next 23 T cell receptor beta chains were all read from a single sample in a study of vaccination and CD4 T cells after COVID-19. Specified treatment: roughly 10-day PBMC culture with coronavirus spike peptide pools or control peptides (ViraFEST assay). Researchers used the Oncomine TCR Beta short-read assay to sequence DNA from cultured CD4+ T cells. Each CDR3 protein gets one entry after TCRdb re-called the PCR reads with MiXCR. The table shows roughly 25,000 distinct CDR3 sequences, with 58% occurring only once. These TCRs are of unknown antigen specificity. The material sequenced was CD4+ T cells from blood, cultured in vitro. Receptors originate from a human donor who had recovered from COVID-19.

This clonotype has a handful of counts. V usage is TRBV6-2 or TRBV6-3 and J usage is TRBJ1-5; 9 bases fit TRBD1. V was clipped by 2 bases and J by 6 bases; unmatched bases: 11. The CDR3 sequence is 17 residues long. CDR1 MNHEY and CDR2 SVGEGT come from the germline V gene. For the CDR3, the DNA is TGTGCCAGCAGTTACCTAACCGGGACAGGGACCAGTCAGCCCCAGCATTTT. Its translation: CASSYLTGTGTSQPQHF.

The CDR3 loop reads CASSLRRSGIYNEQFF. The DNA for the CDR3 is TGTGCCAGCAGTTTACGGCGGAGCGGGATTTACAATGAGCAGTTCTTC. The chain recombines TRBV12-3 or TRBV12-4 with TRBJ2-1; 7 bases match TRBD2. The CDR3 loop spans 16 amino acids. V lost 2 bases, J lost 4 bases, and 8 bases stayed unmatched.

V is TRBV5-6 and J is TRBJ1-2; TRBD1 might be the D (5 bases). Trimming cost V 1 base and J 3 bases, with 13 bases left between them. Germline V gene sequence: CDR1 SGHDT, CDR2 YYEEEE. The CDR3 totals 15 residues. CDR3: CASSLRAGRDYGYTF. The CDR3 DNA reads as TGTGCCAGCAGCTTGAGAGCCGGCAGGGACTATGGCTACACCTTC.

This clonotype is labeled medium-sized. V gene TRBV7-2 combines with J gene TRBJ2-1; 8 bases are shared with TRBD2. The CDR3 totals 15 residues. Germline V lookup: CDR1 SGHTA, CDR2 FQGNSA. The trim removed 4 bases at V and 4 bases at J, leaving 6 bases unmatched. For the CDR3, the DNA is TGTGCCAGCAGCTCGCTGCGGGGGGAATACAATGAGCAGTTCTTC. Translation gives CASSSLRGEYNEQFF. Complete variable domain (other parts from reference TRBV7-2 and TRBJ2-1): GAGVSQSPSNKVTEKGKDVELRCDPISGHTALYWYRQSLGQGLEFLIYFQGNSAPDKSGLPSDRFSAERTGGSVSTLTIQRTQQEDSAVYLCASSSLRGEYNEQFFGPGTRLTVL.

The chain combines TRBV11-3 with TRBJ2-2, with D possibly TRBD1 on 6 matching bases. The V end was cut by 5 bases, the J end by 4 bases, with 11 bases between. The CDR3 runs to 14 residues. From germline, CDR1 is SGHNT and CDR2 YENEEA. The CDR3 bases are TGTGCCAGCAGCCCAGGGGCTTCCACCGGGGAGCTGTTTTTT. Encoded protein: CASSPGASTGELFF.

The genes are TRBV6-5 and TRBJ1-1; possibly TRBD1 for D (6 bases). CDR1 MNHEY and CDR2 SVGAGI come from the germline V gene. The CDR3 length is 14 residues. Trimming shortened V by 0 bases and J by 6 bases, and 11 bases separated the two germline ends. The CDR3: CASSYSGGAAEAFF. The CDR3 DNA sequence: TGTGCCAGCAGTTACTCTGGGGGCGCGGCTGAAGCTTTCTTT.

The CDR3 region is CASSPSGGGYGYTF. CDR3 DNA: TGCGCCAGCAGCCCCTCGGGGGGGGGCTATGGCTACACCTTC. The chain joins TRBV4-3 to TRBJ1-2; D might be TRBD1 (5 bases). The ends were cut back, 4 bases at V and 4 bases at J, with 13 bases in the middle. Looked up from germline, CDR1 is LGHNA and CDR2 is YSLEER. The length of the CDR3 is 14 residues.

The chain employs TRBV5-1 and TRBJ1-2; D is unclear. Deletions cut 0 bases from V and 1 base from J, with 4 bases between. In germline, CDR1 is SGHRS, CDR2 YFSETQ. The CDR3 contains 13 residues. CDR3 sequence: CASSLDSNYGYTF. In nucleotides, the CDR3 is TGCGCCAGCAGCTTGGACAGTAACTATGGCTACACCTTC.

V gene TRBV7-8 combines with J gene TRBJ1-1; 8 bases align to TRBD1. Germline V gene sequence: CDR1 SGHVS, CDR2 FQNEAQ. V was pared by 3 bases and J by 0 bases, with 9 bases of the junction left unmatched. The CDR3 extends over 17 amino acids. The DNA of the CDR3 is TGTGCCAGCAGCTTCATACAGGGGGTCTCCTTGAACACTGAAGCTTTCTTT. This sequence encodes CASSFIQGVSLNTEAFF.

CDR3 DNA: TGTGCCTGGAGTCCGCAGGCGAACACTGAAGCTTTCTTT. It translates to CAWSPQANTEAFF. The chain combines TRBV30 with TRBJ1-1; D is unclear. This CDR3 spans 13 amino acids. Germline V gives CDR1 GTSNPN, CDR2 SVGIG (reference sequence). V gave up 2 bases and J gave up 1 base, with 8 bases separating them.

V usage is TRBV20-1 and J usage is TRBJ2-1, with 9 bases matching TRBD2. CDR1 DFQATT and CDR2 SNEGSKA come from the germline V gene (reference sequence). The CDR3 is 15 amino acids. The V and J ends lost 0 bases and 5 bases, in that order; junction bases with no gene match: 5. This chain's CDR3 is CSARDPSGADNEQFF. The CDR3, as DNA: TGCAGTGCTAGAGATCCTAGCGGGGCAGACAATGAGCAGTTCTTC.

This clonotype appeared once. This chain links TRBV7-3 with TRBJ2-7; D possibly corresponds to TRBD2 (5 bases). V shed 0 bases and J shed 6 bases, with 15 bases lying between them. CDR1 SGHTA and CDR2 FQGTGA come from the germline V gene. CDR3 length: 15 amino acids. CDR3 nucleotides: TGTGCCAGCAGCTTAACTGCCCGGGGAGAGTCCGAGCAGTACTTC. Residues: CASSLTARGESEQYF.

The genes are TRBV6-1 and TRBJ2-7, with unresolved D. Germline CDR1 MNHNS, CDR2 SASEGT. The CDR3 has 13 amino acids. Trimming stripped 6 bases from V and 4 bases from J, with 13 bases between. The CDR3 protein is CASSPGGVYEQYF. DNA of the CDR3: TGTGCCAGCAGCCCTGGTGGGGTGTACGAGCAGTACTTC.

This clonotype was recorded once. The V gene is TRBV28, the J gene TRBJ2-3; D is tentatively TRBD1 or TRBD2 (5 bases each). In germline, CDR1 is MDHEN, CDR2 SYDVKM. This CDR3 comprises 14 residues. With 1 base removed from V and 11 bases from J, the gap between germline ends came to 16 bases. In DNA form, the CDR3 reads TGTGCCAGCAGTTTATCCGGGACCCAATCAATGCAGTATTTT. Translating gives CASSLSGTQSMQYF.

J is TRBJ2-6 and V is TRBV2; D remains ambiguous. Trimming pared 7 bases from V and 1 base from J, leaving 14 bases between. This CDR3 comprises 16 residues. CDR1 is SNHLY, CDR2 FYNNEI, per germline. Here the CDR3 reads CASTAVGRSGANVLTF. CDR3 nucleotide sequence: TGTGCCAGCACCGCCGTTGGGCGGTCTGGGGCCAACGTCCTGACTTTC.

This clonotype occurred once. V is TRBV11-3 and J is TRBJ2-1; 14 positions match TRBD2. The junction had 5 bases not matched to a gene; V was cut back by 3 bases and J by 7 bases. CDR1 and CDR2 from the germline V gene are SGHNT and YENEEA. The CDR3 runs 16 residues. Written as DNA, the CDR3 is TGTGCCAGCAGCTTTTGGACTAGCGGGGGGAGGAATGAGCAGTTCTTC. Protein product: CASSFWTSGGRNEQFF.

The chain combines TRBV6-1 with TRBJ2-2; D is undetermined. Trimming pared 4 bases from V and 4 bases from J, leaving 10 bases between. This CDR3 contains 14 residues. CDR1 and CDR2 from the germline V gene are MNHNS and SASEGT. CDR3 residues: CASSGGSRTGELFF. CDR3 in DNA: TGTGCCAGCAGTGGAGGAAGTCGCACCGGGGAGCTGTTTTTT.

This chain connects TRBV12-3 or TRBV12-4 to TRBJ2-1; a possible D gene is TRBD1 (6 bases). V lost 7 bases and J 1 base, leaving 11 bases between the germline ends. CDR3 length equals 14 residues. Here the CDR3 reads CASKGGRSYNEQFF. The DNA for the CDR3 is TGTGCCAGCAAAGGGGGACGTTCCTACAATGAGCAGTTCTTC.

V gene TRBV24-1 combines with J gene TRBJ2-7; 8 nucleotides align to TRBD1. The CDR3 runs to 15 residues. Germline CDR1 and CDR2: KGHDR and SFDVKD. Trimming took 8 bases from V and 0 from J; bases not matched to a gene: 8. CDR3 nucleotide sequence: TGTGCCACCAATGAGACAGGGGTCGGCTCCTACGAGCAGTACTTC. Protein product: CATNETGVGSYEQYF.

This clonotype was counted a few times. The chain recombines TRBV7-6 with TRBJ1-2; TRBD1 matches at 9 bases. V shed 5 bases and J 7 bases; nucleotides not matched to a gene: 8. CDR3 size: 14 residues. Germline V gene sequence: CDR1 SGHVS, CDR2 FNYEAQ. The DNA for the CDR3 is TGTGCCAGCAGCCCCGAAACAGGGGGCAGTGGCTACACCTTC. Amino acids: CASSPETGGSGYTF.

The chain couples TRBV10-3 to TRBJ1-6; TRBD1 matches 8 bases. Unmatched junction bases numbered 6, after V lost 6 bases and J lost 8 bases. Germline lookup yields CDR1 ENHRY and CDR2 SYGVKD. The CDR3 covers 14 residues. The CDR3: CAIRPGQAHSPLHF. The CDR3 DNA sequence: TGTGCCATCAGACCGGGACAGGCACATTCACCCCTCCACTTT.

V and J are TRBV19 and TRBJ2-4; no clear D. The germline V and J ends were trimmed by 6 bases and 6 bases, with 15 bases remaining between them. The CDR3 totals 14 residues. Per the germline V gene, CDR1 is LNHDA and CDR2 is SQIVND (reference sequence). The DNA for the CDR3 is TGTGCCAGTAGCCAGGCTCGTTCCTTAAACATTCAGTACTTC. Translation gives CASSQARSLNIQYF.

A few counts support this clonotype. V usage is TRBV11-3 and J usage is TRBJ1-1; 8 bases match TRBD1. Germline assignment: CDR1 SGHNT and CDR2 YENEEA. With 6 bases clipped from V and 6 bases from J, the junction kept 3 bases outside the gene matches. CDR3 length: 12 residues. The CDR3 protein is CASSYRGAEAFF. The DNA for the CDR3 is TGTGCCAGCAGTTACAGGGGGGCTGAAGCTTTCTTT. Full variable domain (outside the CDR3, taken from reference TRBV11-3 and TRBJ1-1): EAGVVQSPRYKIIEKKQPVAFWCNPISGHNTLYWYLQNLGQGPELLIRYENEEAVDDSQLPKDRFSAERLKGVDSTLKIQPAELGDSAVYLCASSYRGAEAFFGQGTRLTVV.